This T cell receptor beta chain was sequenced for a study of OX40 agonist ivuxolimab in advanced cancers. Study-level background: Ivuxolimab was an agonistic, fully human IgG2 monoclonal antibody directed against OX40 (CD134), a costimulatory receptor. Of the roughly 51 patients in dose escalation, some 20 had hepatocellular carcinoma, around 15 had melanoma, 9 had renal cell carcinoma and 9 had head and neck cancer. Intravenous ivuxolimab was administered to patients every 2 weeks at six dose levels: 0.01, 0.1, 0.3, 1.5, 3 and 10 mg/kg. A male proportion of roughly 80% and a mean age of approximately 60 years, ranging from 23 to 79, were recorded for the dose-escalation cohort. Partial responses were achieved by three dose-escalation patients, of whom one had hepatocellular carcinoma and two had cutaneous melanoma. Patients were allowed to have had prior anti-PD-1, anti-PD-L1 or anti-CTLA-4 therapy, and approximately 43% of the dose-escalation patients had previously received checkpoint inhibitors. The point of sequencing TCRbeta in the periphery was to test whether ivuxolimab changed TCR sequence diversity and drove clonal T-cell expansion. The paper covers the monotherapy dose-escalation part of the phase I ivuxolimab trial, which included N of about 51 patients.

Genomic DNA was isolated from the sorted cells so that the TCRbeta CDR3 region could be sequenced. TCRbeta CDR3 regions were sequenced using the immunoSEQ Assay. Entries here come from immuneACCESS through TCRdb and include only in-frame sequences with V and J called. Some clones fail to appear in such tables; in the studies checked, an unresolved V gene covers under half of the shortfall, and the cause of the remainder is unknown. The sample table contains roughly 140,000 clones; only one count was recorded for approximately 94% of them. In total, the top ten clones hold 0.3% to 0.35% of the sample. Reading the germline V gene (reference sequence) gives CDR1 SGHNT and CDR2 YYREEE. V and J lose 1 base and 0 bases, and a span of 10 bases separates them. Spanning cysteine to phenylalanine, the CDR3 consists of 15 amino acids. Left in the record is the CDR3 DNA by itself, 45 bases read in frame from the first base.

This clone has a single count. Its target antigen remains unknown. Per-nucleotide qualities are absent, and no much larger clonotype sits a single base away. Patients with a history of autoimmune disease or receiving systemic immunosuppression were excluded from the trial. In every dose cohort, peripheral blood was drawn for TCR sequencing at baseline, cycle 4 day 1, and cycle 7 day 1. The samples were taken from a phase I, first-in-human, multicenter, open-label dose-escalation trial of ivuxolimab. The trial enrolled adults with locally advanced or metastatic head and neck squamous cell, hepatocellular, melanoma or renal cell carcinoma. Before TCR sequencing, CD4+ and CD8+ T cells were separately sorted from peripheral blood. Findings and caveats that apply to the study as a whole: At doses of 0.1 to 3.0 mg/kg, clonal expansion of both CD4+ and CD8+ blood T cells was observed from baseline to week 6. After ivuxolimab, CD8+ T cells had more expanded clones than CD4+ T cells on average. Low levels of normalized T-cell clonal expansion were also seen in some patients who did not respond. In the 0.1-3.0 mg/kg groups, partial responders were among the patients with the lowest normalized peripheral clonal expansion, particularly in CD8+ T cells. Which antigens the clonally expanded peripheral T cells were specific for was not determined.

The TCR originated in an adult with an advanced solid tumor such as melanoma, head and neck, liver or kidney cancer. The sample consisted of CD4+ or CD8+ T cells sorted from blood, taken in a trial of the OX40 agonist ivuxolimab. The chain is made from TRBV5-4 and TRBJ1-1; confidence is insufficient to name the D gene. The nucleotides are TGTGCCAGCAGCTTGTCGCCGACCATGAACACTGAAGCTTTCTTT. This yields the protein CASSLSPTMNTEAFF.